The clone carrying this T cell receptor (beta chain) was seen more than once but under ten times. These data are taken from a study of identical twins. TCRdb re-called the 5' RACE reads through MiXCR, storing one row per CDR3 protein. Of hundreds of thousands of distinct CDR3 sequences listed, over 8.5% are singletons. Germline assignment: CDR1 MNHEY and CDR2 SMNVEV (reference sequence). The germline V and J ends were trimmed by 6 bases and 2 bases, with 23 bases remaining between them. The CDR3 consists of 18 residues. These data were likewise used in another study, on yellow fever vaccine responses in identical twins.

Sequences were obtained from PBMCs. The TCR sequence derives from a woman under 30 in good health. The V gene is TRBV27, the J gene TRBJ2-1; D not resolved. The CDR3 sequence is CASSLRVLSPSAYNEQFF. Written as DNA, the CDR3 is TGTGCCAGCAGCTTAAGGGTCCTGTCCCCCTCGGCCTACAATGAGCAGTTCTTC.